This passage covers 6 T cell receptor beta chains from one sample sequenced in a study of blood T cells in healthy people across ages. Through a sample-barcoded 5' primer and a J-beta primer mix, a second PCR was run for roughly 6 to 12 cycles. Via MiXCR, TCRdb re-called the 5' RACE reads, giving one row per CDR3 protein. The table records roughly 640,000 distinct CDR3 sequences, roughly 31% of them present only once. The sequenced material came from blood. The source of these receptors is a woman aged 80 or over in good health.

The chain is built from TRBV2 and TRBJ1-6; a weak D match, TRBD1 (6 bases). Germline CDR1 is SNHLY and CDR2 is FYNNEI. This CDR3 has 14 residues. With 7 bases removed from V and 5 bases from J, the gap between germline ends came to 12 bases. CDR3 in DNA: TGTGCCAGCAAAAGGACAGAGAATAATTCACCCCTCCACTTT. This translates into CASKRTENNSPLHF.

As to this clonotype: This clone may be a read error of a much larger clone one base away. The chain recombines TRBV4-3 with TRBJ1-2, with a weak D call TRBD1 (6 bases). CDR3 length: 15 residues. CDR1 and CDR2 from the germline V gene are LGHNA and YSLEER. The CDR3 loop reads CASNQELGQSYGYTF. In DNA, the CDR3 is TGCGCCAGCAACCAAGAGCTAGGACAGAGCTATGGCTACACCTTC.

The J gene is TRBJ1-2, the V gene TRBV29-1; 10 positions agree with TRBD1. CDR3 length equals 15 residues. Germline V lookup: CDR1 SQVTM, CDR2 ANQGSEA. V gave up 6 bases and J gave up 3 bases; unmatched junction bases: 10. CDR3 nucleotide sequence: TGCAGCGTAGACAACTATGGACAGGGGGACTATGGCTACACCTTC. This encodes CSVDNYGQGDYGYTF.

This clonotype has ten or more counts. This rearrangement joins TRBV15 to TRBJ1-5; D is undetermined. Trimming stripped 4 bases from V and 1 base from J, with 8 bases between. Germline CDR1 LNHNV, CDR2 YYDKDF (reference sequence). There are 14 residues in the CDR3. CDR3 in amino acids: CATSKGESNQPQHF. Written as DNA, the CDR3 is TGTGCCACCAGCAAGGGCGAGAGCAATCAGCCCCAGCATTTT.

The J gene is TRBJ1-6, the V gene TRBV30; 10 bases match TRBD1. The V and J ends lost 3 bases and 4 bases, in that order; junction bases with no gene match: 6. Germline V gene lookup returns CDR1 GTSNPN and CDR2 SVGIG (reference sequence). The CDR3 runs 16 residues. The CDR3 sequence is CAWRRTGGTYNSPLHF. CDR3 DNA: TGTGCCTGGAGGCGGACAGGGGGAACGTATAATTCACCCCTCCACTTT.

This clonotype has just a few counts. V usage is TRBV3-1 and J usage is TRBJ1-1; 8 bases fit TRBD1. The germline V gene has CDR1 LGHDT and CDR2 YNNKEL (reference sequence). This CDR3 comprises 17 residues. V was clipped by 0 bases and J by 4 bases; unmatched bases: 10. As DNA, the CDR3 is TGTGCCAGCAGCCAAGAGCATGGCAGGGGGCTTTTCACTGAAGCTTTCTTT. The encoded protein is CASSQEHGRGLFTEAFF.